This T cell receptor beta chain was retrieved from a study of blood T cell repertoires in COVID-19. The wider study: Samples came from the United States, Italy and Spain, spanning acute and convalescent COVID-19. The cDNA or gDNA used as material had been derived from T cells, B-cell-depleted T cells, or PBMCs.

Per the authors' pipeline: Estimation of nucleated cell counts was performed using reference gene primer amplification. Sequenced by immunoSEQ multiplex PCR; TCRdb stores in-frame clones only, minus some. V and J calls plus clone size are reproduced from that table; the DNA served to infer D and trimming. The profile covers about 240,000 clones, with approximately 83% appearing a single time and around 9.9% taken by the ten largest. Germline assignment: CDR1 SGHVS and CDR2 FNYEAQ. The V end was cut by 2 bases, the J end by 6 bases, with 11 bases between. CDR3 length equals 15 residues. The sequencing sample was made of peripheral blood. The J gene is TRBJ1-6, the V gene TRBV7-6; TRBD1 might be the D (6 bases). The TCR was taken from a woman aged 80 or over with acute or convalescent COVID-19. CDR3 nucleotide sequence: TGTGCCAGCAGCTTACAGGGGCAGGCTAATTCACCCCTCCACTTT. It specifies CASSLQGQANSPLHF.